This TCR beta chain was obtained from a study of cytomegalovirus exposure and HLA in healthy donors. At the level of the study: Among the roughly 380 donors who were genotyped, roughly 76% fell in the genetic ancestry cluster that is associated with self-reported Caucasian donors.

The CDR3 has 14 amino acids. CDR1 is SNHLY and CDR2 is FYNNEI in the germline V gene. V was shortened by 5 bases and J by 4 bases, with 14 bases between the two germline ends. Concerning this clone: Antigen unknown.

PCR employed 60 Vbeta and 13 Jbeta primers. Clones were sequenced by immunoSEQ multiplex PCR, and TCRdb holds only the in-frame ones, with some missing. The data contain 100,000 to 150,000 clones, 60% to 85% of them seen just once; the ten biggest clones take up around 1.8%. Findings and caveats of the study: As confirmed in vitro, three CMV-associated chains were specific for CMV antigens.

Sequences were obtained from PBMCs. The source is a female donor in good health and CMV-seropositive. The chain has TRBV2 and TRBJ1-2; no reliable D call. The CDR3 region has the DNA TGTGCCAGCAGTAGTACCCGGGAGGGCTATGGCTACACCTTC. Translation: CASSSTREGYGYTF. Together with reference TRBV2 and TRBJ1-2, the CDR3 gives the full variable domain: EPEVTQTPSHQVTQMGQEVILRCVPISNHLYFYWYRQILGQKVEFLVSFYNNEISEKSEIFDDQFSVERPDGSNFTLKIRSTKLEDSAMYFCASSSTREGYGYTFGSGTRLTVV.